This TCR beta chain was captured by sequencing in a study of OX40 agonist ivuxolimab in advanced cancers. Study-level information: Dose-escalation patients suffered from hepatocellular carcinoma, melanoma, renal cell or head and neck cancer. Patients with prior anti-PD-1, anti-PD-L1 or anti-CTLA-4 therapy were eligible; approximately 40% had some.

CDR1 and CDR2 (germline): SGDLS, YYNGEE. V trimming: 2 bases; J trimming: 5 bases; junction bases outside the gene matches: 7. This CDR3 region has 16 residues. The table came from immunoSEQ multiplex PCR; TCRdb's copy has only in-frame clones and leaves some out. The sample consists of about 97,000 clones, roughly nine tenths of them appearing once. The material was CD4+ or CD8+ T cells sorted from blood, obtained in a trial of the OX40 agonist ivuxolimab. The source of this sequence is an adult with an advanced solid tumor such as melanoma, head and neck, liver or kidney cancer. This rearrangement joins TRBV9 to TRBJ2-3, with 11 nucleotides matching TRBD1. CDR3 sequence: CASSVEDRGHEDTQYF. The CDR3 nucleotides read TGTGCCAGCAGCGTGGAGGACAGGGGGCATGAAGATACGCAGTATTTT.